Following are 29 T cell receptor beta chains from one sample sequenced in a study of CD8+ T cells in alopecia areata (dated by TCRdb to 2017 to 2018). Libraries came from the immunoSEQ multiplex PCR assay. RNA was extracted from all samples and reverse transcribed into cDNA as template for TCR sequencing. In its TCRdb copy, this immuneACCESS table keeps in-frame sequences only and misses some clones. Where compared with another copy, unresolved V genes explain less than half of these, and the others have no known cause. The sample table records 150,000 to 200,000 clones; 50% to 60% of these occur just once. The top ten constitute 14% to 15% of the sample. The time point label for this specimen denotes: baseline before oral tofacitinib. The material was CD4+ T cells sorted from blood, obtained at week 0. The receptors stem from a human donor with alopecia areata.

The V and J genes are TRBV4-2 and TRBJ2-3; the match to TRBD2 covers 9 bases. V was clipped by 4 bases and J by 1 base; unmatched bases: 6. CDR3 length: 16 amino acids. The germline V gene encodes CDR1 LGHNA and CDR2 YNFKEQ. Here the CDR3 DNA reads TGTGCCAGCAGCCCACAGGGCGGGGGGGGCACAGATACGCAGTATTTT. Amino acids: CASSPQGGGGTDTQYF.

The chain employs TRBV30 and TRBJ1-1; tentatively, D is TRBD1 (6 bases). V was clipped by 3 bases and J by 7 bases, with 21 bases between them. Germline CDR1 GTSNPN, CDR2 SVGIG (reference sequence). The CDR3 is made up of 15 amino acids. The CDR3 DNA reads as TGTGCCTGGAGAGGGGGGGGATCGGGCCATTATGAAGCTTTCTTT. This codes for CAWRGGGSGHYEAFF.

This chain joins TRBV2 and TRBJ2-1, with no clear D. The germline V gene has CDR1 SNHLY and CDR2 FYNNEI. Trimming removed 6 bases from V and 8 bases from J, with 8 bases in between. The CDR3 is made up of 11 amino acids. This CDR3 reads CASRGADEQFF. In DNA form, the CDR3 reads TGTGCCAGCAGAGGAGCAGATGAGCAGTTCTTC.

A few counts support this clone. The chain is built from TRBV7-9 and TRBJ1-1, with 8 bases lining up with TRBD1. The length of the CDR3 is 15 residues. Germline CDR1 is SEHNR and CDR2 is FQNEAQ (reference sequence). Trimming removed 3 bases from V and 4 bases from J; junction bases left unmatched: 7. In DNA form, the CDR3 reads TGTGCCAGCAGCTTTACCAGGGGGCTAGGCACTGAAGCTTTCTTT. Translated, it gives CASSFTRGLGTEAFF.

The CDR3 sequence: CASSYMGTHYEQYF. The DNA of the CDR3 is TGTGCCAGCAGTTATATGGGGACCCACTACGAGCAGTACTTC. This chain connects TRBV6-1 to TRBJ2-7; D may correspond to TRBD1 or TRBD2 (5 bases each). Trimming stripped 5 bases from V and 3 bases from J, with 14 bases between. The CDR3 loop spans 14 amino acids. Germline V gene data show CDR1 as MNHNS and CDR2 as SASEGT.

The chain uses TRBV2 and TRBJ1-4, with 7 bases lining up with TRBD1. Germline lookup yields CDR1 SNHLY and CDR2 FYNNEI. The V segment lost 5 bases and the J segment 4 bases; nucleotides outside the gene matches: 4. The CDR3 contains 14 residues. The CDR3 bases are TGTGCCAGCAGTCCAGGACAGGATAATGAAAAACTGTTTTTT. Residues: CASSPGQDNEKLFF.

This clone has a handful of counts. This sequence joins TRBV29-1 and TRBJ2-1; 10 nucleotides line up with TRBD2. The germline V gene has CDR1 SQVTM and CDR2 ANQGSEA. This CDR3 spans 13 amino acids. The V and J ends lost 8 bases and 6 bases, in that order; junction bases with no gene match: 7. CDR3: CSISGGAVNEQFF. For the CDR3, the DNA is TGCAGCATCAGCGGGGGGGCCGTCAATGAGCAGTTCTTC.

V gene TRBV7-2 combines with J gene TRBJ2-1; TRBD2 matches 7 bases. This CDR3 region has 17 residues. V shed 0 bases, J shed 5 bases, and the junction held 10 bases outside the gene matches. Germline V gives CDR1 SGHTA, CDR2 FQGNSA. CDR3 sequence (DNA): TGTGCCAGCAGCTTAGCGACTCTTGGCGGGGGAAACAATGAGCAGTTCTTC. Its translation: CASSLATLGGGNNEQFF. Combining the CDR3 with reference TRBV7-2 and TRBJ2-1 gives the whole variable domain GAGVSQSPSNKVTEKGKDVELRCDPISGHTALYWYRQSLGQGLEFLIYFQGNSAPDKSGLPSDRFSAERTGGSVSTLTIQRTQQEDSAVYLCASSLATLGGGNNEQFFGPGTRLTVL.

The J gene is TRBJ1-6, the V gene TRBV15, with D possibly being TRBD1 (6 bases). V was shortened by 1 base and J by 13 bases, with 17 bases between the two germline ends. The CDR3 spans 15 residues. The germline V gene encodes CDR1 LNHNV and CDR2 YYDKDF (reference sequence). The CDR3 loop reads CATSRVGGPFGPLHF. The DNA of the CDR3 is TGTGCCACCAGCAGAGTTGGGGGGCCGTTCGGGCCCCTCCACTTT.

This clone was detected a few times. The rearrangement uses TRBV29-1 and TRBJ2-7, with TRBD1 matching over 9 bases. V was pared by 4 bases and J by 4 bases, with 2 bases of the junction left unmatched. The CDR3 spans 12 residues. Germline V gene sequence: CDR1 SQVTM, CDR2 ANQGSEA. The CDR3 DNA follows: TGCAGCGTTGCCGGGACAGGGTACGAGCAGTACTTC. As protein: CSVAGTGYEQYF.

This chain uses TRBV29-1 with TRBJ1-2; D not certain. Germline values: CDR1 SQVTM, CDR2 ANQGSEA. With 7 bases removed from V and 8 bases from J, the gap between germline ends came to 20 bases. The CDR3 runs to 13 residues. The CDR3 protein is CSAGLSGLAGYTF. CDR3 nucleotide sequence: TGCAGCGCGGGCCTGAGCGGGCTAGCGGGCTACACCTTC.

This chain uses TRBV7-9 with TRBJ1-5; D possibly corresponds to TRBD1 (5 bases). Trimming took 4 bases from V and 6 from J, leaving 10 bases between them. This CDR3 is built from 13 residues. Germline CDR1 SEHNR, CDR2 FQNEAQ (reference sequence). The CDR3 region has the DNA TGTGCCAGCAGCTCGAGGGGAGGTCAGCCCCAGCATTTT. This translates into CASSSRGGQPQHF.

This clone has a single count. CDR3 in DNA: TGCAGCGTTCGAGTAAGGTCGGGGACCCAGTACTTC. As protein: CSVRVRSGTQYF. This chain connects TRBV29-1 to TRBJ2-5; no definite D call. V lost 5 bases to trimming and J lost 7 bases, with 14 bases between them. This CDR3 region has 12 residues. Germline V gene lookup returns CDR1 SQVTM and CDR2 ANQGSEA. Filled out from reference TRBV29-1 and TRBJ2-5, the complete variable domain reads SAVISQKPSRDICQRGTSLTIQCQVDSQVTMMFWYRQQPGQSLTLIATANQGSEATYESGFVIDKFPISRPNLTFSTLTVSNMSPEDSSIYLCSVRVRSGTQYFGPGTRLLVL.

This clone occurred once. In DNA form, the CDR3 reads TGTGCCAGCAGCTTAGCGGGACCCTCCTACGAGCAGTACTTC. It codes for CASSLAGPSYEQYF. The chain is built from TRBV11-3 and TRBJ2-7; D tentatively fits TRBD1 or TRBD2 (5 bases each). Germline V CDR1 and CDR2: SGHNT, YENEEA. There are 14 residues in the CDR3. The V and J ends lost 1 base and 0 bases respectively, with 7 bases between them.

The chain carries TRBV30 and TRBJ1-2, with D maybe TRBD1 (6 bases). In germline, CDR1 is GTSNPN, CDR2 SVGIG (reference sequence). The length of the CDR3 is 14 residues. V was cut by 3 bases and J by 4 bases, with 15 bases left in between. CDR3 in amino acids: CAWSTGGRGYGYTF. In nucleotides, the CDR3 is TGTGCCTGGAGCACGGGGGGCAGGGGCTATGGCTACACCTTC.

The chain combines TRBV9 with TRBJ2-5; no firm D call. The CDR3 runs to 12 residues. V dropped 4 bases and J dropped 4 bases, with 8 bases sitting between them. CDR1 SGDLS and CDR2 YYNGEE come from the germline V gene. CDR3 in DNA: TGTGCCAGCAGCCCCCTTAGAGAGACCCAGTACTTC. Encoded protein: CASSPLRETQYF.

This rearrangement joins TRBV19 to TRBJ1-5; D is ambiguous. The CDR3 extends over 13 amino acids. Germline CDR1 LNHDA, CDR2 SQIVND (reference sequence). Trimming shortened V by 5 bases and J by 3 bases, and 8 bases separated the two germline ends. The CDR3 sequence is CASSVQNNQPQHF. DNA for the CDR3: TGTGCCAGTAGTGTACAGAACAATCAGCCCCAGCATTTT.

This clone showed up just once. The J gene is TRBJ1-3, the V gene TRBV30; D unresolved. The germline gives CDR1 GTSNPN, CDR2 SVGIG (reference sequence). The CDR3 spans 12 residues. The V gene lost 5 bases and the J gene lost 0 bases, with 5 bases spanning the gap. CDR3 loop: CAWASSGNTIYF. The CDR3 bases are TGTGCCTGGGCCTCCTCTGGAAACACCATATATTTT.

The chain is built from TRBV27 and TRBJ1-4; possible D gene TRBD1, 5 bases. In germline, CDR1 is MNHEY, CDR2 SMNVEV (reference sequence). V lost 5 bases and J 7 bases, leaving 14 bases between the germline ends. The CDR3 totals 14 residues. The CDR3 DNA sequence: TGTGCCAGCAGTATCAGGGAGGGTCGTGAAAAACTGTTTTTT. It is translated as CASSIREGREKLFF.

The sample holds a few counts of this clone. This chain links TRBV30 with TRBJ2-1, with a tentative D call TRBD1 (6 bases). This CDR3 is 16 amino acids long. Germline lookup yields CDR1 GTSNPN and CDR2 SVGIG (reference sequence). The V gene lost 3 bases and the J gene lost 5 bases, with 20 bases spanning the gap. CDR3 region: CAWRISKGTQNNEQFF. For the CDR3, the DNA is TGTGCCTGGAGAATCTCGAAGGGGACACAAAACAATGAGCAGTTCTTC. Drawing the rest from reference TRBV30 and TRBJ2-1, the complete variable domain is SQTIHQWPATLVQPVGSPLSLECTVEGTSNPNLYWYRQAAGRGLQLLFYSVGIGQISSEVPQNLSASRPQDRQFILSSKKLLLSDSGFYLCAWRISKGTQNNEQFFGPGTRLTVL.

The J gene is TRBJ1-5, the V gene TRBV29-1; TRBD1 matches at 7 bases. CDR1 is SQVTM, CDR2 ANQGSEA, per germline. V gave up 7 bases and J gave up 1 base; unmatched junction bases: 4. This CDR3 comprises 13 residues. Written as DNA, the CDR3 is TGCAGCGAGTACAGGGGCAGCAATCAGCCCCAGCATTTT. As protein: CSEYRGSNQPQHF.

There are many counts of this clone. This chain links TRBV5-6 with TRBJ1-5; maybe TRBD1 (5 bases). V was trimmed by 4 bases and J by 2 bases, leaving 7 bases between them. This CDR3 is 13 amino acids long. Germline V CDR1 and CDR2: SGHDT, YYEEEE. CDR3 protein: CASSRGGNQPQHF. The CDR3, as DNA: TGTGCCAGCAGCCGAGGGGGCAATCAGCCCCAGCATTTT.

The chain uses TRBV30 and TRBJ1-1; 7 bases map to TRBD1. With V trimmed by 2 bases and J by 4 bases, 7 bases remained unmatched. The CDR3 extends over 14 amino acids. In germline, CDR1 is GTSNPN, CDR2 SVGIG (reference sequence). The CDR3 loop reads CAWSRDRAGTEAFF. The CDR3 DNA sequence: TGTGCCTGGAGTCGAGACAGGGCGGGCACTGAAGCTTTCTTT.

The J gene is TRBJ1-1, the V gene TRBV6-5; 8 bases are shared with TRBD1. CDR3 length: 15 amino acids. Germline assignment: CDR1 MNHEY and CDR2 SVGAGI. After removal of 6 bases from V and 1 base from J, the junction contained 7 bases not matched to a gene. The CDR3 DNA reads TGTGCCAGCAGCCGTCCCGGGACAGGGAACACTGAAGCTTTCTTT. As protein: CASSRPGTGNTEAFF.

The chain is built from TRBV30 and TRBJ1-6; D is possibly TRBD1 (5 bases). Deletions cut 2 bases from V and 8 bases from J, with 13 bases between. There are 14 residues in the CDR3. Germline V gene sequence: CDR1 GTSNPN, CDR2 SVGIG (reference sequence). The CDR3 DNA reads TGTGCCTGGAGTAGATCAGTAGGGGATTCACCCCTCCACTTT. Translated, it gives CAWSRSVGDSPLHF.

With regard to this clone: This CDR3 is also generated by other DNA sequences in the sample. The chain has TRBV30 and TRBJ2-7; D not certain. The CDR3 length is 11 residues. Germline-derived CDR1 and CDR2 are GTSNPN and SVGIG (reference sequence). V lost 2 bases, J lost 1 base, and 3 bases lay in between. The chain's CDR3 is CAWSPSYEQYF. CDR3 in DNA: TGTGCCTGGAGTCCATCCTACGAGCAGTACTTC.

The chain couples TRBV11-2 to TRBJ2-5, with D unresolved. This CDR3 region has 16 residues. Trimming pared 1 base from V and 1 base from J, leaving 13 bases between. Germline V gene lookup returns CDR1 SGHAT and CDR2 FQNNGV. CDR3 DNA: TGTGCCAGCAGCTTAGCCCAGTCCTCGATCCAAGAGACCCAGTACTTC. Translation gives CASSLAQSSIQETQYF.

This sequence joins TRBV7-3 and TRBJ2-3, with 9 bases aligning to TRBD1. The germline V gene has CDR1 SGHTA and CDR2 FQGTGA. J was trimmed by 1 base and V by 5 bases; bases with no gene match: 4. This CDR3 contains 15 residues. The CDR3 coding sequence is TGTGCCAGCAGCCAAGGGACAGGGCGCACAGATACGCAGTATTTT. Protein product: CASSQGTGRTDTQYF.

This chain connects TRBV30 to TRBJ2-3; TRBD1 is a possible D gene (5 bases). V shed 3 bases and J shed 6 bases, with 13 bases lying between them. Looked up from germline, CDR1 is GTSNPN and CDR2 is SVGIG (reference sequence). The CDR3 totals 13 residues. The CDR3, as DNA: TGTGCCTGGAGGAGAGGACAATCCGATACGCAGTATTTT. Residues: CAWRRGQSDTQYF.